The sequence of this TCR beta chain was determined in a study of control samples from healthy donors and cancer patients. This clone was detected once. The repertoire was sequenced with immunoSEQ multiplex PCR; TCRdb's copy has only in-frame clones and lacks some. The sample lists around 250,000 clones; about four fifths were seen once. The source material was PBMCs. The receptor comes from a woman in her fifties or sixties with lung cancer.

The CDR3 reads CASSPSTVNTEAFF. Here the CDR3 DNA reads TGTGCCAGCAGCCCTTCGACCGTGAACACTGAAGCTTTCTTT. The rearrangement uses TRBV3-1 (or the pseudogene TRBV3-2) and TRBJ1-1; D gene ambiguous. The V and J ends lost 4 bases and 0 bases respectively, with 9 bases between them. This CDR3 is 14 amino acids long. Germline CDR1 LGHDT, CDR2 YNNKEL (reference sequence).